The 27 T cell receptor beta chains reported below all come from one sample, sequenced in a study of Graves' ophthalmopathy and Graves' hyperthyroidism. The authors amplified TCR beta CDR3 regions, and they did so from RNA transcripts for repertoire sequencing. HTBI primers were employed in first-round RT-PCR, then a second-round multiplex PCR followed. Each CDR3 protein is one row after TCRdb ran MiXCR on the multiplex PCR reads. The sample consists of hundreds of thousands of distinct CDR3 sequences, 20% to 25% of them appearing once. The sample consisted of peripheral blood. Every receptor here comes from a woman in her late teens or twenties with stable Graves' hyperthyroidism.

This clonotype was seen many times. The CDR3 DNA follows: TGTGCCAGCAGCTTAGACGGAATAGGGACTGTGGAGACCCAGTACTTC. Residues: CASSLDGIGTVETQYF. J is TRBJ2-5 and V is TRBV11-2; a weak D match, TRBD2 (6 bases). Trimming shortened V by 0 bases and J by 5 bases, and 16 bases separated the two germline ends. CDR1 SGHAT and CDR2 FQNNGV come from the germline V gene. This CDR3 is built from 16 residues.

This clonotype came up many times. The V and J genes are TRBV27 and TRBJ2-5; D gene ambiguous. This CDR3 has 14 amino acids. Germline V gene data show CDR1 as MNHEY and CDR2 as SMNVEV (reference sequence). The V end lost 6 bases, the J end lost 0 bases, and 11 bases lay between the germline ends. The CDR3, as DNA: TGTGCCAGCAGCCCGACACCTTACCAAGAGACCCAGTACTTC. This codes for CASSPTPYQETQYF.

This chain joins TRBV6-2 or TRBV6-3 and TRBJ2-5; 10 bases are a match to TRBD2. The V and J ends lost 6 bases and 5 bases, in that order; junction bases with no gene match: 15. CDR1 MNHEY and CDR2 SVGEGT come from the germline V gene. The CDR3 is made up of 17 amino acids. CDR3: CASSPQRAGGPWETQYF. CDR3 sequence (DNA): TGTGCCAGCAGCCCCCAAAGAGCGGGGGGGCCTTGGGAGACCCAGTACTTC.

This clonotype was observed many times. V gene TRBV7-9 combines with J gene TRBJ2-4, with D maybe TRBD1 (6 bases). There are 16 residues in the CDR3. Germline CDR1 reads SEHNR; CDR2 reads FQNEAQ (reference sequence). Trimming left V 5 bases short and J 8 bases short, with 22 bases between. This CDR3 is CASSPPSTGLGDIQYF. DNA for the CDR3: TGTGCCAGCAGCCCGCCTTCAACAGGGCTAGGGGACATTCAGTACTTC.

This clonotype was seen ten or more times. The CDR3 protein is CASSPPGGAYGYTF. As DNA, the CDR3 is TGTGCCAGCTCACCACCCGGTGGGGCCTATGGCTACACCTTC. This sequence joins TRBV18 and TRBJ1-2; a possible D gene is TRBD1 (5 bases). Germline V gene sequence: CDR1 KGHSH, CDR2 LQKENI. V shed 0 bases and J shed 4 bases, with 9 bases lying between them. This CDR3 is 14 amino acids long.

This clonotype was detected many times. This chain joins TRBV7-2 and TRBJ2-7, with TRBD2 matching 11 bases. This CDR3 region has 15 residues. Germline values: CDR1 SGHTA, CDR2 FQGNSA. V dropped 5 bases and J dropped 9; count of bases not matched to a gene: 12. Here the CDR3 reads CASSPSGTSGSGQYF. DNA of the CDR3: TGTGCCAGCAGCCCATCCGGGACTAGCGGCTCGGGGCAGTACTTC.

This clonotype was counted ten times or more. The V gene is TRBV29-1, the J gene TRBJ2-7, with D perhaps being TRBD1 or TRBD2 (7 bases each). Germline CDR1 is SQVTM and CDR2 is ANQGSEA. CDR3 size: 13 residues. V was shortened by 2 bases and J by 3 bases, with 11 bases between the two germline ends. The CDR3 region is CSVESRGGYEQYF. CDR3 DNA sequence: TGCAGCGTTGAATCCAGGGGGGGCTACGAGCAGTACTTC.

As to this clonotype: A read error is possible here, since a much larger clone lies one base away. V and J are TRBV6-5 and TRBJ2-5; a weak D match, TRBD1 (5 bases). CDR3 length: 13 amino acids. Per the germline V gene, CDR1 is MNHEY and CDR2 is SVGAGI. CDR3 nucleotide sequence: TGTGCCAGCAGGGGGTGGGGCGGTGAGACCAAGTACTTC. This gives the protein CASRGWGGETKYF.

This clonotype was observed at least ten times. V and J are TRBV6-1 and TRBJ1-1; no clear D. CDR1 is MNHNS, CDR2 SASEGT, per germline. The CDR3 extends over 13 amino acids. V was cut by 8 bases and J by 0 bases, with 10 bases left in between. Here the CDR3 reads CASEEGMNTEAFF. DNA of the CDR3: TGTGCCAGCGAGGAAGGGATGAACACTGAAGCTTTCTTT.

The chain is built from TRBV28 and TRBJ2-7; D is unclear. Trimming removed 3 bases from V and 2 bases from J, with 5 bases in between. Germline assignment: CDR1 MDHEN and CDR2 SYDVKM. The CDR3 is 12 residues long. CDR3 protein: CASSFTPYEQYF. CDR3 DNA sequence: TGTGCCAGCAGTTTCACCCCCTACGAGCAGTACTTC.

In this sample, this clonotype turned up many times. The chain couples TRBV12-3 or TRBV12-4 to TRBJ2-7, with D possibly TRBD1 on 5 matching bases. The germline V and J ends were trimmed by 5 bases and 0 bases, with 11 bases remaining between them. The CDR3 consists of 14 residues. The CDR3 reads CASSRDSASYEQYF. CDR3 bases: TGTGCCAGCAGTCGCGACAGTGCCTCCTACGAGCAGTACTTC.

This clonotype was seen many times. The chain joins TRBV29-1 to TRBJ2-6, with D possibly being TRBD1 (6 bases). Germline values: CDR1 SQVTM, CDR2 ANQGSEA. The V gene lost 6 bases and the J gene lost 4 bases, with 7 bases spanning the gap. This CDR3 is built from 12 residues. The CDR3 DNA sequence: TGCAGCGTGGGGGCCGGGGCCAACGTCCTGACTTTC. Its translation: CSVGAGANVLTF.

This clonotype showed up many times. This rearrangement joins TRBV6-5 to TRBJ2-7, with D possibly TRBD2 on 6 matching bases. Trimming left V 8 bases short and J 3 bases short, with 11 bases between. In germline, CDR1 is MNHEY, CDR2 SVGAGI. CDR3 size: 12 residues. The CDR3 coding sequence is TGTGCCAGCCGGGACTTCCTCTACGAGCAGTACTTC. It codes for CASRDFLYEQYF.

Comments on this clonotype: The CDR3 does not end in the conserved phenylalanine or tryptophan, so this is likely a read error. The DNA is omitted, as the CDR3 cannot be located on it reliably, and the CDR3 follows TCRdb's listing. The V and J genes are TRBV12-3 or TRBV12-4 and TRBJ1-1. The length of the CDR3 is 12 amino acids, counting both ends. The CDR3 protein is CASSPQLRAPDL.

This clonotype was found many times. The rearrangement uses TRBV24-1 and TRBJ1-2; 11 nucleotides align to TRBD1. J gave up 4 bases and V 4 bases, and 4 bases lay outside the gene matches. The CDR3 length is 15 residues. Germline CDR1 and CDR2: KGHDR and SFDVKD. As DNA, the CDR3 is TGTGCCACCAGTGAACCCGGGACAGGGGGCTATGGCTACACCTTC. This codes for CATSEPGTGGYGYTF.

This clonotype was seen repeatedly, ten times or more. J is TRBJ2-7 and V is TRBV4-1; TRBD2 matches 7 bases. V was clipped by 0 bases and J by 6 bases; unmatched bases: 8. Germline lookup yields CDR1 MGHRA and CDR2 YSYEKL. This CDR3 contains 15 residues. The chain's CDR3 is CASSQDWGGTSEQYF. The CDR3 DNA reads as TGCGCCAGCAGCCAAGATTGGGGGGGGACGAGCGAGCAGTACTTC.

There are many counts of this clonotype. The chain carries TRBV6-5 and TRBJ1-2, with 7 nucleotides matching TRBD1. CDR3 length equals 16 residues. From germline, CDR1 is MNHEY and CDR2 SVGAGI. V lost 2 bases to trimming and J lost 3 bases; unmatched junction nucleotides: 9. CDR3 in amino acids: CASSYLDRVGYYGYTF. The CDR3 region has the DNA TGTGCCAGCAGTTACCTAGACAGGGTCGGATACTATGGCTACACCTTC.

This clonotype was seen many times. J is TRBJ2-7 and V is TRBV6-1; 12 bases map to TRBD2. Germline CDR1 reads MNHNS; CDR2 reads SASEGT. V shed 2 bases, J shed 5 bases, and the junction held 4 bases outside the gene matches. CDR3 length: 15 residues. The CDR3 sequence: CASSEKTSGSNEQYF. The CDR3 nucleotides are TGTGCCAGCAGTGAAAAGACTAGCGGGAGTAACGAGCAGTACTTC.

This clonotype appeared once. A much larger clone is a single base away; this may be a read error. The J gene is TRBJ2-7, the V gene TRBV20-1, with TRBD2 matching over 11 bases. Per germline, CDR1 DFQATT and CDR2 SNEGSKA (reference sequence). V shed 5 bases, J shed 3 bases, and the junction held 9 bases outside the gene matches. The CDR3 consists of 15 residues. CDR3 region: CSAQGTSGGLYEQYF. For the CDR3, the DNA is TGCAGTGCTCAAGGGACTAGCGGAGGGCTCTACGAGCAGTACTTC.

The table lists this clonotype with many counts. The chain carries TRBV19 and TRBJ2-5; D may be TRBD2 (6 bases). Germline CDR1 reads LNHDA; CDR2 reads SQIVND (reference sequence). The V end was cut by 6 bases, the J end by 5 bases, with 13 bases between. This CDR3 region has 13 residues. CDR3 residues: CASSTGGMETQYF. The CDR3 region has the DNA TGTGCCAGTAGCACAGGAGGGATGGAGACCCAGTACTTC.

The CDR3 DNA is TGTGCCGCCGATAAGGGTCTGGGGACAGGGAGTCGGAACACTGAAGCTTTCTTT. It codes for CAADKGLGTGSRNTEAFF. V gene TRBV28 combines with J gene TRBJ1-1, with 9 bases lining up with TRBD1. This CDR3 comprises 18 residues. CDR1 is MDHEN and CDR2 is SYDVKM in the germline V gene. The trim removed 11 bases at V and 1 base at J, leaving 20 bases unmatched.

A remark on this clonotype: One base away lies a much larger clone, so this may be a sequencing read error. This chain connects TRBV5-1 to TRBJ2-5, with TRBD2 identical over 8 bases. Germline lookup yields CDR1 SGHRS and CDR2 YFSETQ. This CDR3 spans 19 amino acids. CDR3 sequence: CASSFGRHPTLAGKETQDF. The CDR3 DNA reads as TGCGCCAGCAGCTTTGGTCGCCATCCGACGCTAGCGGGCAAAGAGACCCAGGACTTC.

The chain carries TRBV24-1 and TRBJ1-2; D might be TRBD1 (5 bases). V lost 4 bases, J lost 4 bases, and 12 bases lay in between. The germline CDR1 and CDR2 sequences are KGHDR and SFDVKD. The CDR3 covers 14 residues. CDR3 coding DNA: TGTGCCACCAGTGAACGGGACCGAGGCTATGGCTACACCTTC. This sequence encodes CATSERDRGYGYTF.

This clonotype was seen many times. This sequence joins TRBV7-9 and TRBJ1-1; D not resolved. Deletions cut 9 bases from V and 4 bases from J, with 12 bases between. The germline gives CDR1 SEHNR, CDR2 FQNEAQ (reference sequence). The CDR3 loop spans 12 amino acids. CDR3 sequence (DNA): TGTGCCAGTCAACTCCGTTTCACTGAAGCTTTCTTT. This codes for CASQLRFTEAFF.

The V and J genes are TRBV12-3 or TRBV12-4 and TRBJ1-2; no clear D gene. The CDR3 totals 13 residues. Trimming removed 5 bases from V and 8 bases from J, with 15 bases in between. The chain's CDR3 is CASSLNVGLGYTF. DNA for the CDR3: TGTGCCAGCAGTCTCAATGTAGGCTTAGGCTACACCTTC.

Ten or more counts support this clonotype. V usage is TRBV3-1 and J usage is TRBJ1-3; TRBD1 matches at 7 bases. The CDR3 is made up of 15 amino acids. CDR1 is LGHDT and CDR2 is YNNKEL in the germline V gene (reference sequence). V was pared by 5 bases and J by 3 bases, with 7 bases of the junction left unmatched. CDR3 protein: CASSGGQSRGNTIYF. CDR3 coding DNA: TGTGCCAGCAGCGGGGGACAGTCCCGTGGAAACACCATATATTTT.

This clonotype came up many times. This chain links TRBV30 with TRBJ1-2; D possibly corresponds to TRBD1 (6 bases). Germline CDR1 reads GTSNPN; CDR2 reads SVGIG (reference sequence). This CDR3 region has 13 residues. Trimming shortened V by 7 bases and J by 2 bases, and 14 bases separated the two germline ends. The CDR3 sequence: CAYTGYGNYGYTF. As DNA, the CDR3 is TGTGCCTACACAGGGTATGGAAACTATGGCTACACCTTC.